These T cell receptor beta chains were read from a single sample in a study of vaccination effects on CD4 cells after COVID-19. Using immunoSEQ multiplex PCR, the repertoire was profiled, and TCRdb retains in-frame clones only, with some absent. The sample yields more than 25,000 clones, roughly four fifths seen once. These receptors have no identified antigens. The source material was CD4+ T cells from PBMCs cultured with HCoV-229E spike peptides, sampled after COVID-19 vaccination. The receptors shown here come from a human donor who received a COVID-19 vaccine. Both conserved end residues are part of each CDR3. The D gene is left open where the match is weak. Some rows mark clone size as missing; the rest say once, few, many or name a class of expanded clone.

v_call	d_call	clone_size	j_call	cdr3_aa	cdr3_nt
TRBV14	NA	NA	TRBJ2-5	CASSQDTRLLAPQETQYF	TGTGCCAGCAGCCAAGATACACGGCTACTAGCCCCCCAAGAGACCCAGTACTTC
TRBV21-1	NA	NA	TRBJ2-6	CASTTRGRHSNVLTF	TGTGCCAGCACAACCAGGGGGCGGCATAGCAACGTCCTGACTTTC
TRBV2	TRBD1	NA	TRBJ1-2	CASILGQGIRGYTF	TGTGCCAGCATATTGGGACAGGGAATCCGGGGCTACACCTTC
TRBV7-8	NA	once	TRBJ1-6	CASSPIRWGGSPLHF	TGTGCCAGCAGCCCCATAAGGTGGGGCGGTTCACCCCTCCACTTT
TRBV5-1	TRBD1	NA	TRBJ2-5	CASSLWGQGRQETQYF	TGCGCCAGCAGCTTGTGGGGACAGGGTCGCCAAGAGACCCAGTACTTC
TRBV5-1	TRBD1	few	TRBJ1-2	CASSYQWGTGSGYTF	TGCGCCAGCAGCTACCAGTGGGGGACAGGGTCTGGCTACACCTTC
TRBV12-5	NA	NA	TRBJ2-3	CASGLVSGDTQYF	TGTGCTAGTGGTTTGGTATCTGGAGATACGCAGTATTTT
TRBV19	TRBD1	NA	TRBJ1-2	CASSILDQGVRIDGYTF	TGTGCCAGTAGTATCCTAGATCAGGGGGTGCGGATAGATGGCTACACCTTC
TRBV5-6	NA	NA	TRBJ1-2	CASSSEWAEYGYTF	TGTGCCAGCAGCTCGGAGTGGGCGGAATATGGCTACACCTTC
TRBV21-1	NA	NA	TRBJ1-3	CASSSDWGGNTIYF	TGTGCCAGCAGCTCAGACTGGGGTGGAAACACCATATATTTT
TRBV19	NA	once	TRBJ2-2	CASTPYVLSVTGELFF	TGTGCCAGTACGCCGTACGTTTTGAGTGTCACCGGGGAGCTGTTTTTT
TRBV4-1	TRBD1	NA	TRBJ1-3	CASSNAGGSGNTIYF	TGCGCCAGCAGCAATGCAGGGGGCTCTGGAAACACCATATATTTT
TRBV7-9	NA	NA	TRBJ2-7	CASSETSGDEQYF	TGTGCCAGCAGCGAAACATCAGGGGACGAGCAGTACTTC
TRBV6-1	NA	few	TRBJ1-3	CASSDGAAGSGNTIYF	TGTGCCAGCAGTGATGGGGCCGCGGGCTCTGGAAACACCATATATTTT
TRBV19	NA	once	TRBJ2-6	CASSNTGAGANVLTF	TGTGCCAGTAGTAATACAGGAGCGGGGGCCAACGTCCTGACTTTC
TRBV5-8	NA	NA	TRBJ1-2	CASSLTSSAYGYTF	TGTGCCAGCAGCCTGACCAGTTCTGCCTATGGCTACACCTTC
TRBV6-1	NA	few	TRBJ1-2	CASSKAGASYGYTF	TGTGCCAGCAGTAAAGCCGGGGCCTCCTATGGCTACACCTTC
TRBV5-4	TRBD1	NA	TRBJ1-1	CASSRTGGTEAFF	TGTGCCAGCAGCAGGACAGGGGGCACTGAAGCTTTCTTT
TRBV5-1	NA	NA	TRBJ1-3	CASSLEGMSSGNTIYF	TGCGCCAGCAGCTTAGAGGGGATGAGCTCTGGAAACACCATATATTTT
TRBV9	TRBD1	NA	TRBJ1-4	CASSPRTGQNEKLFF	TGTGCCAGCAGCCCCCGGACAGGTCAAAATGAAAAACTGTTTTTT
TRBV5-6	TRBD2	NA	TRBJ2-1	CASSLGRLAAFYEQFF	TGTGCCAGCAGCCTCGGAAGACTAGCGGCGTTTTATGAGCAGTTCTTC
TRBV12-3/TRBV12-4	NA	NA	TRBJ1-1	CASRRDTEAFF	TGTGCCAGCCGTCGGGACACTGAAGCTTTCTTT
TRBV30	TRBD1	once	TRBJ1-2	CAWSDTGTGGYGYTF	TGTGCCTGGAGTGATACCGGGACAGGGGGTTATGGCTACACCTTC